The 2 T cell receptor beta chains listed next were all sequenced from one sample in a study of cytomegalovirus exposure and HLA in healthy donors. TCRdb keeps only in-frame clones here, not all; method: immunoSEQ multiplex PCR. The table has tens of thousands of clones, more than 95% seen once. The sequencing input was PBMCs. These receptors were taken from a man aged 18 to 29 in good health and CMV-seronegative.

This chain joins TRBV18 and TRBJ1-5; D remains unclear. Trimming pared 1 base from V and 3 bases from J, leaving 16 bases between. CDR1 KGHSH and CDR2 LQKENI come from the germline V gene. CDR3 size: 17 residues. CDR3 in amino acids: CASSPREGLGNNQPQHF. CDR3 sequence (DNA): TGTGCCAGCTCACCACGGGAGGGTTTGGGAAACAATCAGCCCCAGCATTTT.

The CDR3 region has the DNA TGTGCCAGCAGTTACGACGGACTAGCGAGGGCAGATACGCAGTATTTT. Encoded protein: CASSYDGLARADTQYF. This chain links TRBV6-5 with TRBJ2-3; 9 bases fit TRBD2. CDR1 and CDR2 from the germline V gene are MNHEY and SVGAGI. J lost 4 bases, V lost 2 bases, and 7 bases had no gene match. The CDR3 has 16 residues.